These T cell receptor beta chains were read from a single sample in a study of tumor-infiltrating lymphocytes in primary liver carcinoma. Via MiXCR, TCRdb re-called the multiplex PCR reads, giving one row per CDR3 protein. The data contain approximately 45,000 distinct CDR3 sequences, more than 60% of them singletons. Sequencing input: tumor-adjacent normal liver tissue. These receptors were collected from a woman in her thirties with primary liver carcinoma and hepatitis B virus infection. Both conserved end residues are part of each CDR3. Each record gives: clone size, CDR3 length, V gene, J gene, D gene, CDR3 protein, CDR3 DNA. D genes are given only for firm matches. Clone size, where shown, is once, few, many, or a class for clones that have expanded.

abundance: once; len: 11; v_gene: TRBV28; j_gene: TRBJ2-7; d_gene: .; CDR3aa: CASSIRHEQYF; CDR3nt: TGTGCAAGCAGTATAAGACACGAGCAGTACTTC
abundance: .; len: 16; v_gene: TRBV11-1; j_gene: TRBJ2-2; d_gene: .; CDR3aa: CASGRVMSGVSEELFF; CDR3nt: TGTGCCAGCGGCAGGGTTATGTCGGGAGTGTCCGAGGAGCTGTTTTTT
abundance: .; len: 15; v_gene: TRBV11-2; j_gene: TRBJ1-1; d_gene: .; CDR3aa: CASSLRRGSYAEAFF; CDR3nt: TGTGCCAGCAGCTTACGCCGGGGATCTTACGCTGAAGCTTTCTTT
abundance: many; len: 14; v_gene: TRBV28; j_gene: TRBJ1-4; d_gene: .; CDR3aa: CASSLMGNNEKLFF; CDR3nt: TGTGCCAGCAGTTTAATGGGAAATAATGAAAAACTGTTTTTT
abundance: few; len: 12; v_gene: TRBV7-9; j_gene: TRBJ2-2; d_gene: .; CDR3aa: CASSIDTGELFF; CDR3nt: TGTGCCAGCAGCATAGACACCGGTGAGCTGTTTTTT
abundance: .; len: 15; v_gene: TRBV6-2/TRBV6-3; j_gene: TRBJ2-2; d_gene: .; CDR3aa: CASSDSPYWTGELFF; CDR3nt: TGTGCCAGCAGTGACTCCCCCTATTGGACCGGGGAGCTGTTTTTT
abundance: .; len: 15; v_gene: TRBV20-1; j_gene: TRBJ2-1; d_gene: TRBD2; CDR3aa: CSDRPLLREGSEQFF; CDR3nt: TGCAGTGATAGGCCCTTGTTGCGGGAGGGTAGTGAGCAGTTCTTC
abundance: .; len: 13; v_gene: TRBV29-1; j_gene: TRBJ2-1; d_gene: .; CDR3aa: CGVELHLWNEQSF; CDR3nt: TGCGGCGTTGAACTCCATCTTTGGAATGAGCAGTCCTTC
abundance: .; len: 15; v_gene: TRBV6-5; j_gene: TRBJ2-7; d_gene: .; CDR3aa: CASSYKDSSSYDQYF; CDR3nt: TGTGCCAGTAGCTACAAGGACAGCAGCTCCTACGATCAGTACTTC
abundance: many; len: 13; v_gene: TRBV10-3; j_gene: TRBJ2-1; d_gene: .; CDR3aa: CAISEDAHNEQFF; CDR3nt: TGTGCCATCAGTGAGGACGCCCACAATGAGCAGTTCTTC
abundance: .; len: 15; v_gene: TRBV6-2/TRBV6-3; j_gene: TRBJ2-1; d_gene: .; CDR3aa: CASGHARAEYNEQFF; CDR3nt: TGTGCCAGCGGACACGCTCGGGCGGAGTACAATGAGCAGTTCTTC
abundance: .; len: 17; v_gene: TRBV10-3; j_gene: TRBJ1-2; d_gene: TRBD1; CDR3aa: CTISERSGQGGFGGYTF; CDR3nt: TGTACCATCAGTGAAAGATCGGGACAGGGAGGGTTTGGGGGCTACACCTTC
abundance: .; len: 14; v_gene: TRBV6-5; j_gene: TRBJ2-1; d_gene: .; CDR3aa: CASRTPGPFNEQSF; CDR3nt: TGTGCCAGCAGAACCCCGGGACCATTCAATGAGCAGTCCTTC
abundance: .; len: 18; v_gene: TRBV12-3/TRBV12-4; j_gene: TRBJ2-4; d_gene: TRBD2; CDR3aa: CASNLAQFRAGEWGIQYF; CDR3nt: TGTGCCAGCAATTTAGCCCAATTTCGAGCGGGGGAGTGGGGCATTCAGTACTTC
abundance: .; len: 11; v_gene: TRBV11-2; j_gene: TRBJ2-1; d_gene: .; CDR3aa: CASSVPLKQLF; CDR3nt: TGTGCCAGCAGCGTCCCCCTCAAACAGCTCTTC
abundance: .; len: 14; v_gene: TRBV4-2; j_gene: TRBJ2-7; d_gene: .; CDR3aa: CASSLGPYAYEQYF; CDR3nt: TGTGCCAGCAGCTTGGGGCCCTATGCCTACGAGCAGTACTTC
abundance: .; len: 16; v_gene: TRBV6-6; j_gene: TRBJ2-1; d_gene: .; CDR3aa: CASSRGLLPPHTEQFF; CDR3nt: TGTGCCAGCAGTCGGGGCTTACTACCGCCCCATACTGAGCAGTTCTTC
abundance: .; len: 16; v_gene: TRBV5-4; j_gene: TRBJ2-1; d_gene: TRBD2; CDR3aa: CASCLKTSGLHNEQFF; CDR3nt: TGTGCCAGCTGCTTGAAGACTAGCGGACTACACAATGAGCAATTCTTC
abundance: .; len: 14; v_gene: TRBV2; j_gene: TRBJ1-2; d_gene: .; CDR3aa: CASRDGFFNFGYTF; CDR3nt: TGTGCCAGCAGGGATGGGTTTTTTAACTTTGGCTACACCTTC
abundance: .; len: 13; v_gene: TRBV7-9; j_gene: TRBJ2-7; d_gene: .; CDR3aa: CASGSGSTSEQYF; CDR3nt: TGTGCCAGCGGCTCAGGGTCCACCTCCGAGCAGTACTTC
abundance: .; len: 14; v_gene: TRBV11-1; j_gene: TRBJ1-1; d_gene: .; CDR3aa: CASSVGQGYTEAFF; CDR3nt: TGTGCTAGCAGCGTCGGGCAGGGCTACACTGAGGCTTTCTTT
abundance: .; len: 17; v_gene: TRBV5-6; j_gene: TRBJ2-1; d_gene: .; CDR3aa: CANSFDPFHHYGNEQFF; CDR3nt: TGTGCCAACAGCTTTGACCCCTTCCACCATTATGGGAATGAGCAGTTCTTC
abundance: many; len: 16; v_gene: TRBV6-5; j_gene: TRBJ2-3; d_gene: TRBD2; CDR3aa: CASSYSLAGGGDTQYF; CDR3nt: TGTGCCAGCAGTTACTCCCTAGCGGGGGGGGGAGATACGCAGTATTTT
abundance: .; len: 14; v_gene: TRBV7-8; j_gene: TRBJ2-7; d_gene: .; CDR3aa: CASSALPLSPDQYF; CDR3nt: TGTGCCAGCAGTGCCCTCCCGTTGTCCCCCGACCAGTACTTC
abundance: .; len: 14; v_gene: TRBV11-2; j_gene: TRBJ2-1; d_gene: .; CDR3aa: CASSHRGANNVQFF; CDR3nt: TGTGCCAGTAGCCATCGAGGGGCCAACAATGTGCAGTTCTTC
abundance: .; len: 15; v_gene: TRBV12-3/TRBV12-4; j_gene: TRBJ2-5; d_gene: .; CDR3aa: CASSSYAGSEETQNF; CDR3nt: TGTGCCAGCAGCAGCTACGCCGGGAGCGAAGAGACTCAGAACTTC
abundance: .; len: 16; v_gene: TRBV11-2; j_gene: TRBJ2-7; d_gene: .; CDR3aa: CASSLERSSSSYELYF; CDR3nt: TGTGCCAGCAGCTTAGAAAGGTCTAGCAGCTCCTACGAGCTGTACTTC
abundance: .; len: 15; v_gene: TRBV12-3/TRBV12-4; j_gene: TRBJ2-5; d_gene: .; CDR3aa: CASSAYPGSEETQCF; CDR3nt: TGTGCGAGCAGCGCCTACCCCGGGAGTGAAGAGACCCAGTGCTTC
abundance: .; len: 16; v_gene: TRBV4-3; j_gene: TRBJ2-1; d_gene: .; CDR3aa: CACSQDAGCSYNEQFF; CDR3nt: TGCGCCTGCAGCCAGGATGCGGGATGCTCCTACAATGAGCAGTTCTTC
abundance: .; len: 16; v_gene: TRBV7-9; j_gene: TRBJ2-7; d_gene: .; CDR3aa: CVSSLKQVAGQNEQYF; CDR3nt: TGTGTCAGCAGCCTCAAACAGGTGGCCGGTCAGAACGAGCAGTACTTC
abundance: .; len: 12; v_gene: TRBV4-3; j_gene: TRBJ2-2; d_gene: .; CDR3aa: CANRLGTGNLFF; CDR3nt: TGCGCCAACAGACTTGGCACCGGGAACCTGTTTTTT
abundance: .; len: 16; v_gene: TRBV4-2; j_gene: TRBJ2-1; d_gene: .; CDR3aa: CTSSPRLSGLYNEQFF; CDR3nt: TGCACCAGCAGCCCCCGCCTCAGCGGGCTATACAATGAGCAGTTCTTC
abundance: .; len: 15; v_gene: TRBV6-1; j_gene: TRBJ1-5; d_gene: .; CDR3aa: CASSDGQENNEPQHF; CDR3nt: TGTGCTAGCAGTGATGGTCAGGAGAACAATGAGCCCCAGCATTTT
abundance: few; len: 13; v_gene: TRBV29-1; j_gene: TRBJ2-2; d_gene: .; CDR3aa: CSVGRRETGELFF; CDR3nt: TGCAGCGTCGGGAGACGAGAGACCGGGGAGCTGTTTTTT
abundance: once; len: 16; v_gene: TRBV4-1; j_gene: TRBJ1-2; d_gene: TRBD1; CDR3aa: CASSQDRQGPGYGYTF; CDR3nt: TGCGCCAGCAGCCAAGACCGACAGGGGCCCGGCTATGGCTACACCTTC
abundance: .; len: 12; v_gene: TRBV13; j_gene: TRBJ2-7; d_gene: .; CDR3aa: CASSLGSYEHYF; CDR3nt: TGTGCCAGCAGCTTAGGCAGCTACGAGCATTACTTC
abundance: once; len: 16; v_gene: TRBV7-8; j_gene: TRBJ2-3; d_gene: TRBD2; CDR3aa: CVSSLVAGRHDDTQYF; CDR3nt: TGTGTCAGCAGCTTAGTAGCGGGAAGGCATGATGATACGCAGTATTTT
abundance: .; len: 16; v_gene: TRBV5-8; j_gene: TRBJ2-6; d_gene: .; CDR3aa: CASTMAGFSGANVMAF; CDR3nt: TGTGCCAGCACCATGGCGGGCTTCTCTGGGGCCAACGTCATGGCTTTC
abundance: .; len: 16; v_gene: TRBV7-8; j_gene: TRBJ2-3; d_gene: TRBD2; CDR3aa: CAISLGAGGPGDTQYF; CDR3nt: TGTGCTATCAGCTTAGGAGCGGGAGGGCCTGGTGACACGCAGTATTTT
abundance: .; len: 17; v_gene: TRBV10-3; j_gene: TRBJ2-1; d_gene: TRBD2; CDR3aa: CAISDPIGTSGNGEQFF; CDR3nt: TGTGCCATCAGTGACCCAATCGGGACTAGCGGGAACGGTGAGCAGTTCTTC
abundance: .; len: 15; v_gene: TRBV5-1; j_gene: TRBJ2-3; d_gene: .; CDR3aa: CASSLGRGSADTQYF; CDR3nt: TGCGCCAGCAGCTTGGGCCGTGGGAGCGCAGATACGCAGTATTTT
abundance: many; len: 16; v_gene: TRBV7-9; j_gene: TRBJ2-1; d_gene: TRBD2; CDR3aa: CASSEGGLAGYNEQFF; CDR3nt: TGTGCCAGCAGCGAGGGGGGACTAGCGGGATACAATGAGCAGTTCTTC